This T cell receptor (beta chain) originates from a study of human T cells and chemical hapten exposure. MiXCR, run by TCRdb on the RACE reads, gives a single entry per CDR3 protein. This sample has tens of thousands of distinct CDR3 sequences, with around 9.3% found just once. Stated time point: patch test 2, 6 weeks after DPC sensitization. Treatment given: therapeutic diphenylcyclopropenone sensitization with weekly scalp DPC. The drawing of blood occurred before each patch test was applied. This clonotype was seen repeatedly, ten times or more. The clonotype was recovered from a woman in her thirties or forties with alopecia areata. Some clones in this sample may be carry-over from other donors' samples. Sample: whole blood, taken in connection with sensitization to the hapten diphenylcyclopropenone (DPC).

CDR3 residues: CASSGFVGYGYTF. DNA for the CDR3: TGTGCCAGCAGTGGGTTCGTGGGCTATGGCTACACCTTC. The genes are TRBV6-1 and TRBJ1-2; no clear D. Looked up from germline, CDR1 is MNHNS and CDR2 is SASEGT. There are 13 residues in the CDR3. V lost 4 bases, J lost 4 bases, and 10 bases lay in between.